This T cell receptor beta chain emerged from a study of blood T cells in healthy people across ages. This clonotype was counted at least ten times. A read error may produce the germline difference seen at one junction end. Using a J-beta primer mix together with a sample-barcoded 5' primer, a second PCR was run for 7 to 11 cycles. TCRdb analysed the 5' RACE reads with MiXCR anew, one entry per CDR3 protein. This table has fewer than 750,000 distinct CDR3 sequences, over 40% appearing once. The sequenced sample was blood. This receptor was identified in an elderly woman in good health.

CDR3 coding DNA: TGTGCCACCAGCCCCACCCTAGCGGGAGTTTTTAAAAACATTCAGTACTTC. Translation gives CATSPTLAGVFKNIQYF. V and J are TRBV11-2 and TRBJ2-4; 10 nucleotides match TRBD2. Germline-derived CDR1 and CDR2 are SGHAT and FQNNGV. The CDR3 length is 17 residues. Together with reference TRBV11-2 and TRBJ2-4, the CDR3 gives the full variable domain: EAGVAQSPRYKIIEKRQSVAFWCNPISGHATLYWYQQILGQGPKLLIQFQNNGVVDDSQLPKDRFSAERLKGVDSTLKIQPAKLEDSAVYLCATSPTLAGVFKNIQYFGAGTRLSVL.